The 22 T cell receptor beta chains below come from one sample, sequenced in a study of PD-1 blockade in classical Hodgkin lymphoma. Every patient had relapsed following autologous stem cell transplantation, and cohorts differed in brentuximab vedotin exposure. Assay: immunoSEQ multiplex PCR; the TCRdb copy retains only in-frame clones and omits some. Of tens of thousands of clones listed, more than 85% were seen once; the top ten hold roughly 8%. This sample comprised peripheral blood mononuclear cells (PBMCs), obtained at baseline. The receptors stem from a human donor with classical Hodgkin lymphoma.

The J gene is TRBJ2-7, the V gene TRBV9; no clear D. This CDR3 has 13 amino acids. The germline V gene has CDR1 SGDLS and CDR2 YYNGEE. The V gene lost 0 bases and the J gene lost 3 bases, with 7 bases spanning the gap. CDR3 loop: CASSVGHRYEQYF. The CDR3 DNA follows: TGTGCCAGCAGCGTAGGACACCGCTACGAGCAGTACTTC.

This clone has a single count. The genes are TRBV27 and TRBJ2-3, with 8 bases aligning to TRBD2. Unmatched junction bases numbered 13, after V lost 10 bases and J lost 1 base. There are 16 residues in the CDR3. Germline V CDR1 and CDR2: MNHEY, SMNVEV (reference sequence). The CDR3 DNA reads as TGTGCCACGGCTCGTATAGCGGGGCCTGGCACAGATACGCAGTATTTT. Its translation is CATARIAGPGTDTQYF.

The gene calls are TRBV23-1 and TRBJ1-3, with D unresolved. TRBV23-1 is an open reading frame, and its role is uncertain. There are 16 residues in the CDR3. The ends were cut back, 0 bases at V and 2 bases at J, with 11 bases in the middle. CDR3 sequence reads: CASSQSPGGPGNTIYF. The CDR3 DNA reads TGCGCCAGCAGTCAATCGCCAGGAGGACCTGGAAACACCATATATTTT.

This clone turned up a few times. Written as DNA, the CDR3 is TGCGCCAGCAGCTTGGCAGGGACTAGCACTGGCGAGACCCAGTACTTC. As protein: CASSLAGTSTGETQYF. The chain employs TRBV5-1 and TRBJ2-5, with 9 bases aligning to TRBD2. V lost 0 bases, J lost 5 bases, and 8 bases stayed unmatched. Germline loops: CDR1 SGHRS, CDR2 YFSETQ. This CDR3 spans 16 amino acids.

The V call is TRBV6-5, the J call TRBJ2-2; D perhaps matches TRBD2 (6 bases). Trimming removed 7 bases from V and 6 bases from J, with 15 bases in between. The CDR3 length is 14 residues. CDR1 and CDR2 (germline): MNHEY, SVGAGI. CDR3 bases: TGTGCCAGCATCTCGCGGGGTAATTCCGGGGAGCTGTTTTTT. This codes for CASISRGNSGELFF.

This sequence joins TRBV27 and TRBJ2-7; D possibly corresponds to TRBD1 (5 bases). CDR3 length: 15 amino acids. Germline V CDR1 and CDR2: MNHEY, SMNVEV (reference sequence). The V gene lost 3 bases and the J gene lost 0 bases, with 12 bases spanning the gap. The CDR3 region is CASSFVPGLSYEQYF. The CDR3 DNA reads TGTGCCAGCAGTTTCGTTCCAGGGCTCTCCTACGAGCAGTACTTC.

This chain connects TRBV5-4 to TRBJ1-1; D remains unclear. There are 11 residues in the CDR3. Per germline, CDR1 SGHNT and CDR2 YYREEE (reference sequence). V was shortened by 0 bases and J by 8 bases, with 5 bases between the two germline ends. CDR3 nucleotide sequence: TGTGCCAGCAGCTTGGAGGGCGAAGCTTTCTTT. This encodes CASSLEGEAFF.

The V call is TRBV9, the J call TRBJ2-3; tentative D call: TRBD2 (6 bases). Germline lookup yields CDR1 SGDLS and CDR2 YYNGEE. CDR3 length equals 16 residues. V lost 4 bases and J lost 1, with 16 bases in between. This chain's CDR3 is CASSPFVASGTDTQYF. The CDR3 DNA is TGTGCCAGCAGCCCCTTCGTCGCTAGCGGCACAGATACGCAGTATTTT.

The sample holds one count of this clone. The chain employs TRBV7-9 and TRBJ2-7; D ambiguous. Germline-derived CDR1 and CDR2 are SEHNR and FQNEAQ (reference sequence). V lost 1 base and J lost 0, with 10 bases in between. CDR3 size: 15 residues. The CDR3 coding sequence is TGTGCCAGCAGCTTAGGAATCTACGACTCCTACGAGCAGTACTTC. This encodes CASSLGIYDSYEQYF.

The J gene is TRBJ2-6, the V gene TRBV5-1; D unresolved. The V end was cut by 0 bases, the J end by 0 bases, with 16 bases between. The V gene's germline CDR1 is SGHRS and CDR2 YFSETQ. The CDR3 is 19 residues long. In nucleotides, the CDR3 is TGCGCCAGCAGCTTGGGCGGCAGTTATAGTTCCTCTGGGGCCAACGTCCTGACTTTC. Its translation: CASSLGGSYSSSGANVLTF. Combining the CDR3 with reference TRBV5-1 and TRBJ2-6 gives the whole variable domain KAGVTQTPRYLIKTRGQQVTLSCSPISGHRSVSWYQQTPGQGLQFLFEYFSETQRNKGNFPGRFSGRQFSNSRSEMNVSTLELGDSALYLCASSLGGSYSSSGANVLTFGAGSRLTVL.

The chain links TRBV7-9 to TRBJ1-2, with 7 bases identical to TRBD1. The CDR3 runs to 16 residues. CDR1 and CDR2 (germline): SEHNR, FQNEAQ (reference sequence). Germline trimming cut 0 bases from V and 4 bases from J; bases unmatched to any gene: 8. CDR3 bases: TGTGCCAGCAGCTTAGCGCTAGGACAGGCGGGCTATGGCTACACCTTC. This sequence encodes CASSLALGQAGYGYTF.

This chain uses TRBV19 with TRBJ2-7; 11 nucleotides agree with TRBD2. Germline V lookup: CDR1 LNHDA, CDR2 SQIVND (reference sequence). The CDR3 spans 15 residues. V lost 6 bases to trimming and J lost 1 base; unmatched junction nucleotides: 5. This CDR3 is CASSQLAGASYEQYF. The CDR3 nucleotides are TGTGCCAGTAGCCAACTAGCGGGAGCGTCCTACGAGCAGTACTTC.

This chain's CDR3 is CASSQETGGSGELFF. For the CDR3, the DNA is TGCGCCAGCAGCCAAGAGACAGGGGGTTCGGGGGAGCTGTTTTTT. The V and J genes are TRBV4-3 and TRBJ2-2, with 9 positions matching TRBD1. Germline trimming cut 0 bases from V and 8 bases from J; bases unmatched to any gene: 4. CDR1 is LGHNA and CDR2 is YSLEER in the germline V gene. CDR3 length equals 15 residues.

CDR3 residues: CASSLGTVNTEAFF. CDR3 sequence (DNA): TGTGCCAGCAGTTTGGGGACAGTGAACACTGAAGCTTTCTTT. V gene TRBV28 combines with J gene TRBJ1-1, with 7 bases that match TRBD1. J gave up 0 bases and V 3 bases, and 1 base lay outside the gene matches. The CDR3 extends over 14 amino acids. Germline assignment: CDR1 MDHEN and CDR2 SYDVKM.

This clone occurred once. The same CDR3 arises from other DNA sequences in this sample as well. J is TRBJ2-5 and V is TRBV30; 7 bases agree with TRBD2. This CDR3 spans 15 amino acids. In germline, CDR1 is GTSNPN, CDR2 SVGIG (reference sequence). The junction had 10 bases not matched to a gene; V was cut back by 2 bases and J by 4 bases. In DNA form, the CDR3 reads TGTGCCTGGAGTCGAACGGGGGGACCTAGAGAGACCCAGTACTTC. The encoded protein is CAWSRTGGPRETQYF.

This sequence joins TRBV4-2 and TRBJ1-5; perhaps TRBD1 as D (5 bases). This CDR3 is 17 amino acids long. CDR1 and CDR2 from the germline V gene are LGHNA and YNFKEQ. V lost 4 bases to trimming and J lost 1 base, with 17 bases between them. The CDR3 reads CASSPALGEMSNQPQHF. In DNA form, the CDR3 reads TGTGCCAGCAGCCCCGCACTGGGGGAGATGAGCAATCAGCCCCAGCATTTT.

The V call is TRBV25-1, the J call TRBJ1-2; 8 bases agree with TRBD1. Germline V gene lookup returns CDR1 MGHDK and CDR2 SYGVNS. The CDR3 spans 15 residues. J was trimmed by 3 bases and V by 4 bases; bases with no gene match: 7. Written as DNA, the CDR3 is TGTGCCAGCAGTGGGTTACAGGGGGAGGACTATGGCTACACCTTC. Encoded protein: CASSGLQGEDYGYTF.

The V gene is TRBV14, the J gene TRBJ2-1, with 8 bases that match TRBD1. The CDR3 totals 13 residues. Germline assignment: CDR1 SGHDN and CDR2 FVKESK. V trimming: 9 bases; J trimming: 8 bases; junction bases outside the gene matches: 9. This CDR3 reads CASARTGWDEQFF. The CDR3 DNA reads TGTGCCAGTGCACGGACAGGGTGGGATGAGCAGTTCTTC.

V is TRBV7-7 and J is TRBJ1-1; D ambiguous. CDR1 SSHAT and CDR2 FNYEAQ come from the germline V gene (reference sequence). V was pared by 5 bases and J by 0 bases, with 10 bases between. CDR3 length equals 14 residues. The CDR3 coding sequence is TGTGCCAGCAGCCCCATGGGCATGAACACTGAAGCTTTCTTT. Translating it yields CASSPMGMNTEAFF.

This clone turned up a few times. V usage is TRBV7-9 and J usage is TRBJ1-1, with TRBD1 matching 11 bases. This CDR3 is 14 amino acids long. Germline CDR1 is SEHNR and CDR2 is FQNEAQ (reference sequence). V dropped 3 bases and J dropped 3; count of bases not matched to a gene: 0. CDR3 sequence (DNA): TGTGCCAGCAGCTTGGGACAGGGGGACACTGAAGCTTTCTTT. The encoded protein is CASSLGQGDTEAFF.

V and J are TRBV6-5 and TRBJ2-2; TRBD2 matches 9 bases. Germline CDR1 reads MNHEY; CDR2 reads SVGAGI. Trimming took 0 bases from V and 4 from J; bases not matched to a gene: 3. CDR3 length equals 16 residues. The DNA of the CDR3 is TGTGCCAGCAGTTACTCCGCAGCGGGGGGCACCGGGGAGCTGTTTTTT. Residues: CASSYSAAGGTGELFF.

This clone was found once. This chain uses TRBV5-1 with TRBJ2-1; a weak D match, TRBD2 (5 bases). Germline V gives CDR1 SGHRS, CDR2 YFSETQ. V was trimmed by 0 bases and J by 1 base, leaving 11 bases between them. CDR3 length: 16 residues. The CDR3 loop reads CASSLEGGGSYNEQFF. CDR3 nucleotides: TGCGCCAGCAGCTTGGAAGGTGGCGGGTCCTACAATGAGCAGTTCTTC.